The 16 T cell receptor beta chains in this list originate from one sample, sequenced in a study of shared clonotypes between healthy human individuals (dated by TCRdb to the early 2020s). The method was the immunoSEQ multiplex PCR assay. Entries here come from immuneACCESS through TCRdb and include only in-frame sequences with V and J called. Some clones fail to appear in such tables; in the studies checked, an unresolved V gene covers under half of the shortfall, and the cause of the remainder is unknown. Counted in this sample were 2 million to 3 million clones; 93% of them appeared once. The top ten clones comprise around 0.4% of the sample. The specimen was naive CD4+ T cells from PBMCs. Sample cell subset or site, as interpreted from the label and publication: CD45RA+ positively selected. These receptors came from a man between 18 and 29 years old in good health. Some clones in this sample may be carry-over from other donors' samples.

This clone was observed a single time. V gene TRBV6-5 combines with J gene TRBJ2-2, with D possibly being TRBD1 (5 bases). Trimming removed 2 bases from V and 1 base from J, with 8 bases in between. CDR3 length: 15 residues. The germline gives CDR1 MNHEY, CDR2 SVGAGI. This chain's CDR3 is CASSYRGGNTGELFF. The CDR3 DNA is TGTGCCAGCAGTTACAGGGGTGGGAACACCGGGGAGCTGTTTTTT.

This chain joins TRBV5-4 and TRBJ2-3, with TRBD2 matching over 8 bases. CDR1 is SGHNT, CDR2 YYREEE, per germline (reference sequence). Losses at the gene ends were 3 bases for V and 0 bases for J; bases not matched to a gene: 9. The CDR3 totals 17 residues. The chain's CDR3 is CASSSFLAGSSTDTQYF. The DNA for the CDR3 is TGTGCCAGCAGCTCATTCCTAGCGGGTTCTAGCACAGATACGCAGTATTTT. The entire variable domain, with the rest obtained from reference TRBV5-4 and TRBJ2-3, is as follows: ETGVTQSPTHLIKTRGQQVTLRCSSQSGHNTVSWYQQALGQGPQFIFQYYREEENGRGNFPPRFSGLQFPNYSSELNVNALELDDSALYLCASSSFLAGSSTDTQYFGPGTRLTVL.

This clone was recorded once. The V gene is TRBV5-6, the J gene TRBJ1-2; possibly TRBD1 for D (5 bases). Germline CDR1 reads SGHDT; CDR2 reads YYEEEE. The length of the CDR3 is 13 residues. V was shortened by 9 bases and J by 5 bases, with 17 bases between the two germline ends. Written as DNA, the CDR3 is TGTGCCACCCGGGAGGGGACGATATATGGCTACACCTTC. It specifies CATREGTIYGYTF. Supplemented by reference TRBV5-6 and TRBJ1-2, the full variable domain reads DAGVTQSPTHLIKTRGQQVTLRCSPKSGHDTVSWYQQALGQGPQFIFQYYEEEERQRGNFPDRFSGHQFPNYSSELNVNALLLGDSALYLCATREGTIYGYTFGSGTRLTVV.

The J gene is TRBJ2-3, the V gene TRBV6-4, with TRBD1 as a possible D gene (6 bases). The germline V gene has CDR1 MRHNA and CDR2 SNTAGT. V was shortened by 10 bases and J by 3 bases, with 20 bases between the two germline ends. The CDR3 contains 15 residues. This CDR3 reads CATSRTATFTDTQYF. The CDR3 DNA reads TGTGCCACCTCTAGGACAGCGACTTTTACAGATACGCAGTATTTT.

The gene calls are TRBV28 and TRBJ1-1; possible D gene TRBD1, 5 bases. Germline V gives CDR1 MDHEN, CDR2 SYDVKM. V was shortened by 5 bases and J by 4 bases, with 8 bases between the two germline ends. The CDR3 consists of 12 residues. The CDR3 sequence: CASSVRATEAFF. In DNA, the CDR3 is TGTGCCAGCAGTGTCAGGGCCACTGAAGCTTTCTTT.

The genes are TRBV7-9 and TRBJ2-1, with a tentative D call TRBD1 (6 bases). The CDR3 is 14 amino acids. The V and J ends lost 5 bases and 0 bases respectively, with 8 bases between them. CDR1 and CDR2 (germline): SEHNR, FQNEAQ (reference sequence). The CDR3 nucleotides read TGTGCCAGCAGCGGGACATTCTCCTACAATGAGCAGTTCTTC. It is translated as CASSGTFSYNEQFF.

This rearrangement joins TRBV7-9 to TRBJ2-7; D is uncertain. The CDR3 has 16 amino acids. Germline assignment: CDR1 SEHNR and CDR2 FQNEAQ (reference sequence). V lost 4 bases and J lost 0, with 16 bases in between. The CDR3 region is CASSSTGPQSSYEQYF. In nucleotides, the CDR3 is TGTGCCAGCAGCTCAACCGGACCGCAAAGCTCCTACGAGCAGTACTTC.

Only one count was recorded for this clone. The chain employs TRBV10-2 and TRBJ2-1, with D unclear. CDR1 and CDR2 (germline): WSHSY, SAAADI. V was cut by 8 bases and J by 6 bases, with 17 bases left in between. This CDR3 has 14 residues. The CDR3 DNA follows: TGCGCCAGCCCTGGTGGTCTGACGGCCAATGAGCAGTTCTTC. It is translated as CASPGGLTANEQFF.

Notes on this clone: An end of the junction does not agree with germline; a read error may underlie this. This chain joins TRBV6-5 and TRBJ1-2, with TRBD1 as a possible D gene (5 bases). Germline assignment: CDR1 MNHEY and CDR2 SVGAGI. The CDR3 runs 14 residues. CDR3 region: CVSRIAGLGDGYTF. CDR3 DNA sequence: TGTGTCAGCAGGATCGCGGGCCTGGGGGATGGCTACACCTTC.

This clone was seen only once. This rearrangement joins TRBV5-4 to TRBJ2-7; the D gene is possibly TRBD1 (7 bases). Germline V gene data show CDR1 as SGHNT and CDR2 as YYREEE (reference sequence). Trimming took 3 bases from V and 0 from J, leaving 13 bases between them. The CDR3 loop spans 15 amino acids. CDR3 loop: CASSSRDSFSYEQYF. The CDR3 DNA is TGTGCCAGCAGCTCGCGGGACAGCTTCTCCTACGAGCAGTACTTC.

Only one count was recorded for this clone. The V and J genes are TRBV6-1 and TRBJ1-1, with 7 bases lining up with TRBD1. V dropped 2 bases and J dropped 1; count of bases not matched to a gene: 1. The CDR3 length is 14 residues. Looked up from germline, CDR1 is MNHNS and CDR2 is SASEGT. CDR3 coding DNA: TGTGCCAGCAGTGAATACAGGGGGAACACTGAAGCTTTCTTT. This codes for CASSEYRGNTEAFF.

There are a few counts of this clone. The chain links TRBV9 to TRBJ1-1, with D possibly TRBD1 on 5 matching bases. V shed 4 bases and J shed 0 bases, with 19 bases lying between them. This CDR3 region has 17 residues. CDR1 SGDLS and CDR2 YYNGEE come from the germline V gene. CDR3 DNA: TGTGCCAGCAGCCCCCGTCCCGGGACGGACATGAACACTGAAGCTTTCTTT. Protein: CASSPRPGTDMNTEAFF.

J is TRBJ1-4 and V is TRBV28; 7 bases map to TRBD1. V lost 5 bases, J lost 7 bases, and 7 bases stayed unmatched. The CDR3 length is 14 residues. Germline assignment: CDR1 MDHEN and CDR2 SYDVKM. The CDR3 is CASSKGGSGEKLFF. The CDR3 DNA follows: TGTGCCAGCAGTAAAGGGGGCTCCGGTGAAAAACTGTTTTTT.

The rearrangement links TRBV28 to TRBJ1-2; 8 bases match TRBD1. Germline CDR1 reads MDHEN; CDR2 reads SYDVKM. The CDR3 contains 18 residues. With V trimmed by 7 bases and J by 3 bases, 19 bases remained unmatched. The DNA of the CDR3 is TGTGCCAGCACTCTCCCAGGACAGGGCCTTTACAGTCACTATGGCTACACCTTC. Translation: CASTLPGQGLYSHYGYTF.

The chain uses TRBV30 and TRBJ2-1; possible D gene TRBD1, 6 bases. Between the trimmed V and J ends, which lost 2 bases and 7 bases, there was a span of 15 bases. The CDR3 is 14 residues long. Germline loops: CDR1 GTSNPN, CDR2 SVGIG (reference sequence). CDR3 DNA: TGTGCCTGGAGTATGGGGGCTGCTTCTAATGAGCAGTTCTTC. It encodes CAWSMGAASNEQFF.

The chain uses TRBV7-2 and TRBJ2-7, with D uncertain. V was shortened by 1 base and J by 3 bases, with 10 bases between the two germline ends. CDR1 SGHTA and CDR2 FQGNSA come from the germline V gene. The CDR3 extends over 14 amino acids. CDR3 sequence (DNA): TGTGCCAGCAGCTTAGGAAAGGGTATCTACGAGCAGTACTTC. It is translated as CASSLGKGIYEQYF.